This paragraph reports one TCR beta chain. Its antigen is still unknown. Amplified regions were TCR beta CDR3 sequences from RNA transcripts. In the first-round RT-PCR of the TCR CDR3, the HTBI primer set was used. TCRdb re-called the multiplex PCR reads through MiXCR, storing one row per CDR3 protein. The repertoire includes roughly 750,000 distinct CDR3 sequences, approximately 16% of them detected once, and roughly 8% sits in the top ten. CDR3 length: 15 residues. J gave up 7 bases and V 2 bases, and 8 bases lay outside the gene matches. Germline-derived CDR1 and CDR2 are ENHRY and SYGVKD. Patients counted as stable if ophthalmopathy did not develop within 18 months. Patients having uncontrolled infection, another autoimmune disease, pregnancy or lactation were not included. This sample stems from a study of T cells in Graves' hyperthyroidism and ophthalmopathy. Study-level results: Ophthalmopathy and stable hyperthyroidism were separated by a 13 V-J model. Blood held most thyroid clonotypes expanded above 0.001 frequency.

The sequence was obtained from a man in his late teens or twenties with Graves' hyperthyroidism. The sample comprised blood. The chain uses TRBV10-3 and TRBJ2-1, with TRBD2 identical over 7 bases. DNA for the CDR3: TGTGCCATCAGTGAGATTATAGCGGGTCGTAATGAGCAGTTCTTC. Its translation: CAISEIIAGRNEQFF.